This T cell receptor (beta chain) was sequenced during a study of shared clonotypes between healthy human individuals. Measured with immunoSEQ multiplex PCR; TCRdb has only the in-frame clones, and not every one. In the table there are some 630,000 clones, 60% to 80% of which are singletons. Trimming shortened V by 3 bases and J by 8 bases, and 20 bases separated the two germline ends. The CDR3 loop spans 16 amino acids. Germline V CDR1 and CDR2: SNHLY, FYNNEI. Specimen: memory CD4+ T cells sorted from blood. Subset noted: CD45RA-negative fraction. The sequence came from a woman aged 25 to 39 in good health. V gene TRBV2 combines with J gene TRBJ2-1, with D uncertain. The CDR3 spells CASSDDAAWGSDEQFF. CDR3 nucleotide sequence: TGTGCCAGCAGTGATGACGCGGCCTGGGGTAGTGATGAGCAGTTCTTC.